This TCR beta chain was found in a study of blood T cell repertoires in COVID-19. Study overall: The study drew acute and convalescent COVID-19 samples from the United States, Italy and Spain. PBMCs, B-cell-depleted T cells, or T cells were the source of the cDNA or gDNA that made up the material.

Authors' analysis steps: Scientists estimated how many nucleated cells there were by amplifying reference gene primers. Data came from immunoSEQ multiplex PCR; TCRdb stores just in-frame clones and leaves some out. The V and J calls and clone size are taken from that table; D and trimming were inferred from the DNA. The sample lists around 290,000 clones, over 75% seen once, with 6.5% to 9.5% in the top ten. Germline V gene lookup returns CDR1 LGHDT and CDR2 YNNKEL (reference sequence). The length of the CDR3 is 18 residues. V lost 5 bases and J lost 5; bases outside the gene matches: 19. The source of this sequence is a woman aged 50 to 60 who had recovered from COVID-19. Material: peripheral blood. The chain links TRBV3-1 (or the pseudogene TRBV3-2) to TRBJ2-5; TRBD2 aligns across 8 bases. The CDR3 bases are TGTGCCAGCAGCGCCCCGGATTTGACGGGAGGGCCTCGGGAGACCCAGTACTTC. Translation gives CASSAPDLTGGPRETQYF.